This T cell receptor beta chain originates from a study of CD8+ T cells in alopecia areata. The authors extracted RNA and reverse transcribed it into cDNA as the sequencing template. TCRdb's copy holds only in-frame clones and misses some; the assay was immunoSEQ multiplex PCR. The data contain about 37,000 clones, around 50% of them singletons. Study-wide results and limits: Mouse data revealed clearer TCR sharing than patient data did, a gap possibly tied to HLA. Scalp sample sequencing also detects resident alphabeta T cells of normal skin.

V lost 2 bases and J lost 2, with 7 bases in between. CDR1 is SEHNR, CDR2 FQNEAQ, per germline (reference sequence). This CDR3 contains 15 residues. This clone was seen more than once but under ten times. As yet, its antigen is unknown. CD4+ cells of roughly five patients were subjected to sorting into CD25+CD127- cells. Lesional scalp tissue (obtained by punch biopsy) and peripheral blood were collected from alopecia areata patients. Sorting from PBMCs produced CD4+ and CD8+ T cells. The chain joins TRBV7-9 to TRBJ2-6; D possibly corresponds to TRBD1 (6 bases). The material sequenced was CD4+ Tregs sorted from blood. This sequence was found in a human donor with alopecia areata. CDR3 loop: CASSLTGTGANVLTF. The CDR3 DNA reads TGTGCCAGCAGCTTAACAGGGACTGGGGCCAACGTCCTGACTTTC.